This entry lists 8 T cell receptor beta chains sequenced from one sample in a study of metastatic and nonmetastatic thyroid tumors. Prior to thyroid surgery, none of the patients had received any treatment. TCRdb re-processed the PCR reads through MiXCR. The table has roughly 16,000 clones, about 31% seen once; the top ten hold around an eighth. Sequenced input: tumor tissue. The source of these receptors is a male donor with papillary thyroid cancer or a benign thyroid nodule (not recorded which). Some clones in this sample may be carry-over from other donors' samples.

The rearrangement joins TRBV30 to TRBJ2-7; a possible D gene is TRBD2 (6 bases). The CDR3 runs 16 residues. Germline V gene data show CDR1 as GTSNPN and CDR2 as SVGIG (reference sequence). The V gene lost 3 bases and the J gene lost 6 bases, with 24 bases spanning the gap. In DNA form, the CDR3 reads TGTGCCTGGAGCCGAAAAGGGGTGACGGGAGCGAGCGAGCAGTACTTC. This encodes CAWSRKGVTGASEQYF.

By share, this clone ranks as medium-sized. CDR3 coding DNA: TGTGCCAGCAGTTACTCTAGACTAGCGGGAGTCGAGCAGTACTTC. Protein product: CASSYSRLAGVEQYF. The gene calls are TRBV6-2 or TRBV6-3 and TRBJ2-7, with 12 bases identical to TRBD2. The V gene end was trimmed by 0 bases and the J gene end by 6 bases; junction bases not matched to a gene: 3. The CDR3 loop spans 15 amino acids. Germline CDR1 reads MNHEY; CDR2 reads SVGEGT.

This clone was observed at least ten times. The rearrangement uses TRBV7-2 and TRBJ2-2; D remains ambiguous. Trimming removed 6 bases from V and 4 bases from J, with 15 bases in between. The germline V gene has CDR1 SGHTA and CDR2 FQGNSA. The CDR3 length is 15 residues. CDR3 loop: CASRPASVATGELFF. The CDR3 region has the DNA TGTGCCAGCAGGCCAGCCAGCGTCGCCACCGGGGAGCTGTTTTTT.

The V and J genes are TRBV5-4 and TRBJ2-1, with unresolved D. The germline gives CDR1 SGHNT, CDR2 YYREEE (reference sequence). CDR3 length: 14 residues. Trimming took off 6 bases at V and 3 bases at J, with 13 bases between the two ends. In DNA form, the CDR3 reads TGTGCCAGCACTGAGGCAGGCCACTACAATGAGCAGTTCTTC. Protein product: CASTEAGHYNEQFF. Variable domain in full (rest from reference TRBV5-4 and TRBJ2-1): ETGVTQSPTHLIKTRGQQVTLRCSSQSGHNTVSWYQQALGQGPQFIFQYYREEENGRGNFPPRFSGLQFPNYSSELNVNALELDDSALYLCASTEAGHYNEQFFGPGTRLTVL.

The rearrangement joins TRBV2 to TRBJ2-5, with D possibly matching TRBD2 (6 bases). This CDR3 comprises 16 residues. V was cut by 2 bases and J by 2 bases, with 15 bases left in between. The germline V gene encodes CDR1 SNHLY and CDR2 FYNNEI. The DNA for the CDR3 is TGTGCCAGCAGTGAATGGACTATCGCCGGACAAGAGACCCAGTACTTC. Translated: CASSEWTIAGQETQYF.

This clone was found a few times. The chain couples TRBV6-5 to TRBJ2-7, with 8 bases aligning to TRBD2. The CDR3 has 15 residues. CDR1 and CDR2 (germline): MNHEY, SVGAGI. V was clipped by 0 bases and J by 8 bases; unmatched bases: 9. The CDR3 region has the DNA TGTGCCAGCAGTTACTCGATAGTAGCGGGAAATCAGCAGTACTTC. Encoded protein: CASSYSIVAGNQQYF.

The rearrangement joins TRBV3-1 to TRBJ1-4; TRBD1 is a possible D gene (5 bases). Trimming removed 3 bases at V and 9 bases at J, with 14 bases between. The V gene's germline CDR1 is LGHDT and CDR2 YNNKEL (reference sequence). The CDR3 is 14 amino acids. The CDR3 spells CASSQSAGGQKLFF. CDR3 bases: TGTGCCAGCAGCCAGTCTGCCGGGGGACAAAAACTGTTTTTT. Looking up the rest from reference TRBV3-1 and TRBJ1-4 gives the full variable domain: DTAVSQTPKYLVTQMGNDKSIKCEQNLGHDTMYWYKQDSKKFLKIMFSYNNKELIINETVPNRFSPKSPDKAHLNLHINSLELGDSAVYFCASSQSAGGQKLFFGSGTQLSVL.

This clone was observed a handful of times. The gene calls are TRBV6-1 and TRBJ2-7; D may be TRBD2 (6 bases). V was pared by 5 bases and J by 2 bases, with 13 bases between. The germline V gene has CDR1 MNHNS and CDR2 SASEGT. The CDR3 sequence is 14 residues long. This CDR3 reads CASSPGLAAYEQYF. CDR3 coding DNA: TGTGCCAGCAGTCCGGGACTTGCAGCCTACGAGCAGTACTTC.